The 19 T cell receptor beta chains given below trace back to one sample, sequenced in a study of CD8+CD57+ T cells in acquired aplastic anemia (dated by TCRdb to between 2017 and 2018). The run used an Illumina HiSeq 2000. Genomic DNA served as template for TCR beta VDJ combination and CDR3 sequence profiling. TCRdb reworked the public reads: Q25 trimming with fastp, MiXCR clone assembly, productive beta chains retained. CDR3 protein sequences are deduplicated, and each keeps its most common genes and DNA. This sample holds about 130,000 distinct CDR3 sequences; 48% were observed only once. In total, the top ten clones hold about 2.7% of the sample. Sequencing was done on a sample of sorted CD4+, CD8+, or CD8+CD57+ T cells (not recorded which) from PBMCs. All receptors come from a human donor in good health, serving as a control.

The chain uses TRBV5-6 and TRBJ1-5; D unresolved. Looked up from germline, CDR1 is SGHDT and CDR2 is YYEEEE. V lost 0 bases and J lost 3, with 7 bases in between. CDR3 length equals 14 residues. CDR3 nucleotide sequence: TGTGCCAGCAGCTTGGGAGGGTTCAATCAGCCCCAGCATTTT. Its protein is CASSLGGFNQPQHF. Complete variable domain (other parts from reference TRBV5-6 and TRBJ1-5): DAGVTQSPTHLIKTRGQQVTLRCSPKSGHDTVSWYQQALGQGPQFIFQYYEEEERQRGNFPDRFSGHQFPNYSSELNVNALLLGDSALYLCASSLGGFNQPQHFGDGTRLSIL.

This clonotype was counted many times. The rearrangement joins TRBV6-5 to TRBJ2-3; D is possibly TRBD2 (5 bases). V was clipped by 7 bases and J by 0 bases, with 17 bases between them. This CDR3 comprises 16 residues. Looked up from germline, CDR1 is MNHEY and CDR2 is SVGAGI. The DNA for the CDR3 is TGTGCCAGCACTTCCGCGCTAGCAGGAAGCACAGATACGCAGTATTTT. It encodes CASTSALAGSTDTQYF.

The chain couples TRBV20-1 to TRBJ1-2; 10 nucleotides line up with TRBD1. Germline V CDR1 and CDR2: DFQATT, SNEGSKA (reference sequence). Trimming removed 8 bases from V and 0 bases from J; junction bases left unmatched: 6. This CDR3 has 14 amino acids. The CDR3 loop is CSTGTGESNYGYTF. CDR3 DNA: TGCAGTACCGGGACAGGGGAGTCTAACTATGGCTACACCTTC.

This clonotype was counted many times. The V and J genes are TRBV5-1 and TRBJ2-5; D may match TRBD1 or TRBD2 (5 bases each). CDR3 length: 15 residues. V lost 7 bases and J 0 bases, leaving 16 bases between the germline ends. CDR1 is SGHRS, CDR2 YFSETQ, per germline. CDR3 amino acids: CASSTGQKYQETQYF. In DNA, the CDR3 is TGCGCCAGCTCAACGGGGCAGAAGTACCAAGAGACCCAGTACTTC. The full variable domain, with the rest looked up from reference TRBV5-1 and TRBJ2-5, is KAGVTQTPRYLIKTRGQQVTLSCSPISGHRSVSWYQQTPGQGLQFLFEYFSETQRNKGNFPGRFSGRQFSNSRSEMNVSTLELGDSALYLCASSTGQKYQETQYFGPGTRLLVL.

This clonotype was observed a few times. An end of the junction does not agree with germline; a read error may underlie this. V usage is TRBV2 and J usage is TRBJ1-5, with a possible D match to TRBD1 (6 bases). The V gene's germline CDR1 is SNHLY and CDR2 FYNNEI. CDR3 length equals 13 residues. Here the CDR3 DNA reads TGTACCAGCAGACAGGATAGCAATCAGCCCCGGCATTTT. It codes for CTSRQDSNQPRHF.

Concerning this clonotype: One junction end does not reproduce the germline sequence, and a read error may be involved. The chain recombines TRBV19 with TRBJ2-1; TRBD2 matches at 7 bases. CDR1 LNHDA and CDR2 SQIVND come from the germline V gene (reference sequence). The CDR3 totals 14 residues. In nucleotides, the CDR3 is TGTGCCACCGGCGGGAGTCGAGGGCACAATGAGCAGCTCTTC. Translation: CATGGSRGHNEQLF.

There are a few counts of this clonotype. This chain connects TRBV18 to TRBJ1-1; unclear D gene. The CDR3 contains 14 residues. CDR1 is KGHSH and CDR2 is LQKENI in the germline V gene. Trimming shortened V by 4 bases and J by 0 bases, and 9 bases separated the two germline ends. CDR3 amino acids: CASSQGFMNTEAFF. For the CDR3, the DNA is TGTGCCAGCTCACAAGGGTTTATGAACACTGAAGCTTTCTTT.

This clonotype appeared a few times. This sequence joins TRBV7-8 and TRBJ2-7; D may match TRBD1 or TRBD2 (6 bases each). The CDR3 covers 13 residues. CDR1 and CDR2 (germline): SGHVS, FQNEAQ. Trimming cost V 2 bases and J 4 bases, with 9 bases left between them. CDR3 DNA: TGTGCCAGCAGCTTAAGGGGGGTGTACGAGCAGTACTTC. Amino acids: CASSLRGVYEQYF.

The V and J genes are TRBV12-3 or TRBV12-4 and TRBJ2-7, with D perhaps TRBD1 or TRBD2 (5 bases each). The germline V and J ends were trimmed by 6 bases and 3 bases, with 18 bases remaining between them. CDR3 length: 15 residues. The CDR3 loop is CASRPGPSYNYEQYF. The CDR3, as DNA: TGTGCCAGCAGACCGGGACCGAGTTACAACTACGAGCAGTACTTC.

Details on this clonotype: One base away lies a much larger clone, so this may be a sequencing read error. The chain carries TRBV10-3 and TRBJ2-4; 9 positions match TRBD2. There are 16 residues in the CDR3. Losses at the gene ends were 10 bases for V and 13 bases for J; bases not matched to a gene: 23. Germline lookup yields CDR1 ENHRY and CDR2 SYGVKD. The CDR3 sequence: CASRRLGGGGGFEQYF. DNA for the CDR3: TGTGCCAGCAGGCGTTTGGGCGGGGGGGGTGGCTTTGAGCAGTACTTC.

This clonotype was counted many times. This chain connects TRBV12-3 or TRBV12-4 to TRBJ2-6; D gene ambiguous. V dropped 5 bases and J dropped 6 bases, with 5 bases sitting between them. The CDR3 runs 12 residues. The CDR3: CASSLLANVLTF. CDR3 sequence (DNA): TGTGCCAGCAGTCTCCTGGCCAACGTCCTGACTTTC.

The gene calls are TRBV19 and TRBJ1-2; D is perhaps TRBD1 (6 bases). Germline assignment: CDR1 LNHDA and CDR2 SQIVND (reference sequence). The CDR3 totals 15 residues. Trimming removed 5 bases from V and 0 bases from J, with 13 bases in between. CDR3 bases: TGTGCCAGTAGTTTCCGGGACACAACTAACTATGGCTACACCTTC. Amino acids: CASSFRDTTNYGYTF.

This clonotype was counted at least ten times. V gene TRBV6-1 combines with J gene TRBJ1-5, with D unresolved. Germline values: CDR1 MNHNS, CDR2 SASEGT. Trimming shortened V by 2 bases and J by 9 bases, and 20 bases separated the two germline ends. CDR3 length equals 16 residues. CDR3 sequence (DNA): TGTGCCAGCAGTGAAAGATTTGATGAACAGAGGTGGCCCCAGCATTTT. Translation gives CASSERFDEQRWPQHF.

This clonotype was recorded at least ten times. The genes are TRBV18 and TRBJ1-5; D gene ambiguous. The CDR3 length is 14 residues. Germline CDR1 is KGHSH and CDR2 is LQKENI. Trimming pared 3 bases from V and 0 bases from J, leaving 6 bases between. The DNA of the CDR3 is TGTGCCAGCTCACCGGAATCTAGCAATCAGCCCCAGCATTTT. It encodes CASSPESSNQPQHF.

J is TRBJ2-7 and V is TRBV10-1; 9 bases are shared with TRBD2. The CDR3 consists of 19 residues. Germline loops: CDR1 WNHNN, CDR2 SYGVQD (reference sequence). The V gene end was trimmed by 2 bases and the J gene end by 4 bases; junction bases not matched to a gene: 18. The DNA of the CDR3 is TGCGCCAGCAGTGAGCCCGCCAGCAGCCTTAGCGGGGGAGAGTACGAGCAGTACTTC. This codes for CASSEPASSLSGGEYEQYF.

At least ten counts were recorded for this clonotype. The gene calls are TRBV6-1 and TRBJ2-7, with 13 bases that match TRBD2. The junction had 3 bases not matched to a gene; V was cut back by 7 bases and J by 6 bases. The CDR3 is 13 residues long. The germline gives CDR1 MNHNS, CDR2 SASEGT. The CDR3 here is CASKTSGGAEQYF. CDR3 sequence (DNA): TGTGCCAGCAAAACTAGCGGGGGGGCCGAGCAGTACTTC.

At least ten counts were recorded for this clonotype. This chain links TRBV12-3 or TRBV12-4 with TRBJ1-2; D is ambiguous. This CDR3 is built from 12 residues. Trimming removed 7 bases at V and 6 bases at J, with 12 bases between. The CDR3 here is CASNGMGHGYTF. The CDR3 region has the DNA TGTGCCAGCAATGGGATGGGCCATGGCTACACCTTC.

This clonotype was counted many times. This CDR3 reads CSAAGQVSNYGYTF. The CDR3 bases are TGCAGTGCCGCCGGACAGGTTTCTAACTATGGCTACACCTTC. This sequence joins TRBV20-1 and TRBJ1-2, with TRBD1 matching 7 bases. Germline CDR1 DFQATT, CDR2 SNEGSKA (reference sequence). This CDR3 is built from 14 residues. The V gene end was trimmed by 6 bases and the J gene end by 0 bases; junction bases not matched to a gene: 7.

In this sample, this clonotype turned up many times. The chain carries TRBV9 and TRBJ2-1; D assignment may be TRBD1 or TRBD2 (5 bases each). Between the trimmed V and J ends, which lost 0 bases and 8 bases, there was a span of 18 bases. Germline-derived CDR1 and CDR2 are SGDLS and YYNGEE. CDR3 length: 16 residues. The CDR3 DNA follows: TGTGCCAGCAGCGTAGCTCCGGGTGTGGGACGGGATGAGCAGTTCTTC. Residues: CASSVAPGVGRDEQFF. The entire variable domain, with the rest obtained from reference TRBV9 and TRBJ2-1, is as follows: DSGVTQTPKHLITATGQRVTLRCSPRSGDLSVYWYQQSLDQGLQFLIQYYNGEERAKGNILERFSAQQFPDLHSELNLSSLELGDSALYFCASSVAPGVGRDEQFFGPGTRLTVL.